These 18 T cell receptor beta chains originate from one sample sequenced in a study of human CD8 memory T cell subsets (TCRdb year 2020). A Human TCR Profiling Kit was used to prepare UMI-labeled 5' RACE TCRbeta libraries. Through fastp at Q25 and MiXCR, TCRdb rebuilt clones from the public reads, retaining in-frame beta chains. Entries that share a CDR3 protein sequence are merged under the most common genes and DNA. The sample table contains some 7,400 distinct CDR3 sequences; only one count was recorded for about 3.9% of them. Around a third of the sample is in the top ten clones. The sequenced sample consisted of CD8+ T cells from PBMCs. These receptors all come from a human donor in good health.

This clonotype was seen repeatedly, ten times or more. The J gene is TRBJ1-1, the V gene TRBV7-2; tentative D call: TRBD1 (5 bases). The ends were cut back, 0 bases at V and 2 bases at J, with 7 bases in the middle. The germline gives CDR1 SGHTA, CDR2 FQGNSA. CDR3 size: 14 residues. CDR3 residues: CASSLAGGNTEAFF. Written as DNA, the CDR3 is TGTGCCAGCAGCTTAGCTGGGGGTAACACTGAAGCTTTCTTT.

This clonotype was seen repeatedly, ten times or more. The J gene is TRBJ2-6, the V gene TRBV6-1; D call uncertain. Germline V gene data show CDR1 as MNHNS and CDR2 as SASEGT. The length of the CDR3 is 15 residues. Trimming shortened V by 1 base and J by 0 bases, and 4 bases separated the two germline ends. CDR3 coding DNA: TGTGCCAGCAGTGAAGAGAGCTCTGGGGCCAACGTCCTGACTTTC. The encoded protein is CASSEESSGANVLTF.

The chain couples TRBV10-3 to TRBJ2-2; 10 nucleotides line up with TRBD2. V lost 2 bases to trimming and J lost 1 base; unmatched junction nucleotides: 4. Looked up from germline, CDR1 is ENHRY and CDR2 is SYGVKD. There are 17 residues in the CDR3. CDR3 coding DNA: TGTGCCATCAGTGAGCCGTTAGCGGGGGGGAACACCGGGGAGCTGTTTTTT. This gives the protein CAISEPLAGGNTGELFF.

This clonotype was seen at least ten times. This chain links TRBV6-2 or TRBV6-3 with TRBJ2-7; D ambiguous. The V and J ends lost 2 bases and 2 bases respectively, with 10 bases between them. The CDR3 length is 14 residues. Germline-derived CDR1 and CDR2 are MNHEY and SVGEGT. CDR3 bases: TGTGCCAGCAGTTACGGGCAGAACCCCTACGAGCAGTACTTC. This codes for CASSYGQNPYEQYF.

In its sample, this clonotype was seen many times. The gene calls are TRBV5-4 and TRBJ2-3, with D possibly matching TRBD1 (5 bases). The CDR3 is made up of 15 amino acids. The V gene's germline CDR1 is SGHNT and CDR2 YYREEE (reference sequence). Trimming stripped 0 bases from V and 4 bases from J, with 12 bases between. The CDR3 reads CASSLEGGAADTQYF. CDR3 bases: TGTGCCAGCAGCTTGGAAGGTGGGGCGGCAGATACGCAGTATTTT.

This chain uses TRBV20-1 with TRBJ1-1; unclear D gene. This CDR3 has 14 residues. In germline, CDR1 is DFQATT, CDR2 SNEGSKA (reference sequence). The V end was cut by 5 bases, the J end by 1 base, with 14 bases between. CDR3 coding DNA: TGCAGTGCTTATAAGGCACATACGAACACTGAAGCTTTCTTT. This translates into CSAYKAHTNTEAFF.

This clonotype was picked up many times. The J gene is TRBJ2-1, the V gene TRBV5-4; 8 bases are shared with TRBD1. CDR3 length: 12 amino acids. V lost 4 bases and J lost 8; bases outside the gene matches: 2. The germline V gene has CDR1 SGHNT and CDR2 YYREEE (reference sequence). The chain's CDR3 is CASSDRGDEQFF. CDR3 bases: TGTGCCAGCAGCGACAGGGGCGATGAGCAGTTCTTC.

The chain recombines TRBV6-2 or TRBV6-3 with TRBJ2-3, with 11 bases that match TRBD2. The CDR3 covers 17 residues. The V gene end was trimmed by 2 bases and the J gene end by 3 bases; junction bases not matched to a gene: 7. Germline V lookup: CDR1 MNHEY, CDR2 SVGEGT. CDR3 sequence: CASSYALAGDGTDTQYF. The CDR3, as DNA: TGTGCCAGCAGTTACGCACTAGCGGGAGATGGTACAGATACGCAGTATTTT.

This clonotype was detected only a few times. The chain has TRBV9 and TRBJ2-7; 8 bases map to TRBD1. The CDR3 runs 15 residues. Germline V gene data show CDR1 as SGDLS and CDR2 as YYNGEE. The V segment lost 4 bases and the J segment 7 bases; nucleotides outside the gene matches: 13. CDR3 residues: CASSPAGTGGSEQYF. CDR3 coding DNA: TGTGCCAGCAGCCCCGCCGGGACAGGCGGATCGGAGCAGTACTTC.

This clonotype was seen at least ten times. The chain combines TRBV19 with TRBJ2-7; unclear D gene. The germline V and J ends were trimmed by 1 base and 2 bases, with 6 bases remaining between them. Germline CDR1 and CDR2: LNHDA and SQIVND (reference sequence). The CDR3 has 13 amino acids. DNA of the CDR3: TGTGCCAGTAGTATAGGCAAAGCCTACGAGCAGTACTTC. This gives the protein CASSIGKAYEQYF.

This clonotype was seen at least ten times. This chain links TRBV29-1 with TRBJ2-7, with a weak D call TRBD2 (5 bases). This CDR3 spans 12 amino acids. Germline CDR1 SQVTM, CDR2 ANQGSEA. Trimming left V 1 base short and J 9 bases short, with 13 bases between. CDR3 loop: CSVEGAEVGQYF. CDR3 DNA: TGCAGCGTTGAAGGGGCGGAGGTCGGGCAGTACTTC.

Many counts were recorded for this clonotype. The CDR3 nucleotides read TGTGCCAGCAGTCAACACGACGGGCGAAACACCATATATTTT. Protein product: CASSQHDGRNTIYF. This chain connects TRBV9 to TRBJ1-3, with D unclear. Per the germline V gene, CDR1 is SGDLS and CDR2 is YYNGEE. The CDR3 loop spans 14 amino acids. Trimming removed 5 bases from V and 5 bases from J, with 14 bases in between.

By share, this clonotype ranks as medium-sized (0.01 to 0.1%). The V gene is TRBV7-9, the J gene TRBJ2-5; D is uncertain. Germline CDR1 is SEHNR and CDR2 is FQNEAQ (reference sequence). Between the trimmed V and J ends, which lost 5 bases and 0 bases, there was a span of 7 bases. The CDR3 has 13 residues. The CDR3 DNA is TGTGCCAGCAGCGCTACCTACCAAGAGACCCAGTACTTC. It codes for CASSATYQETQYF.

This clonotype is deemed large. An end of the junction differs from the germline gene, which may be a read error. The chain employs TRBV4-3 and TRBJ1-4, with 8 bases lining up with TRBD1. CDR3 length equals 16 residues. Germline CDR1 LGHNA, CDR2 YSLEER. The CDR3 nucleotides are TGCGCCAGCAGCAAAGATACCGGGACAGGCGGCGAAAAACTGTTTTTT. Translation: CASSKDTGTGGEKLFF.

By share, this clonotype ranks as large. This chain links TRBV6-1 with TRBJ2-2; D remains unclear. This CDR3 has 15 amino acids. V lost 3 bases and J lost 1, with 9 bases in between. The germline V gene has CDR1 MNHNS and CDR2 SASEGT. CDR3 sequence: CASSDIGQNTGELFF. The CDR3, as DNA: TGTGCCAGCAGTGACATTGGGCAGAACACCGGGGAGCTGTTTTTT.

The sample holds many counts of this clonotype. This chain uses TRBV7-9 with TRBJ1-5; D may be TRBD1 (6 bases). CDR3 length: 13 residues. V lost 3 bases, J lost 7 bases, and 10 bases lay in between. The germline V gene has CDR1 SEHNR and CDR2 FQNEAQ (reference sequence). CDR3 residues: CASSLEGGQPQHF. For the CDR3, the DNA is TGTGCCAGCAGCTTGGAGGGGGGGCAGCCCCAGCATTTT.

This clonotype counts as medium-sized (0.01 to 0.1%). CDR3 bases: TGTGCCAGCAGCTTTTTATCCGAGCAGTACTTC. Translating gives CASSFLSEQYF. The chain recombines TRBV13 with TRBJ2-7; D gene unclear. Trimming cost V 3 bases and J 6 bases, with 6 bases left between them. Germline CDR1 PRHDT, CDR2 FYEKMQ (reference sequence). CDR3 length: 11 residues.

The CDR3 is CASSPGGGDFNEKLFF. The CDR3 DNA reads TGTGCCAGCAGCCCCGGCGGGGGGGACTTTAATGAAAAACTGTTTTTT. The gene calls are TRBV7-8 and TRBJ1-4, with D maybe TRBD1 (5 bases). Trimming removed 5 bases at V and 4 bases at J, with 17 bases between. This CDR3 has 16 amino acids. CDR1 SGHVS and CDR2 FQNEAQ come from the germline V gene. Together with reference TRBV7-8 and TRBJ1-4, the CDR3 gives the full variable domain: GAGVSQSPRYKVAKRGQDVALRCDPISGHVSLFWYQQALGQGPEFLTYFQNEAQLDKSGLPSDRFFAERPEGSVSTLKIQRTQQEDSAVYLCASSPGGGDFNEKLFFGSGTQLSVL.